These T cell receptor beta chains were read from a single sample in a study of T cell responses to AZD1222 COVID-19 vaccine. TCRdb keeps only in-frame clones here, not all; method: immunoSEQ multiplex PCR. Counted here are roughly 140,000 clones, roughly nine tenths occurring once; the ten biggest clones make up about a tenth. The source material was peripheral blood, sampled 28 days after the second AZD1222 dose. The receptors derive from an adult who received the AZD1222 COVID-19 vaccine. CDR3s leave out the opening cysteine and the closing phenylalanine or tryptophan. Each record gives: V gene, J gene, CDR3 protein.

TRBV19,TRBJ2-3,ASSVTGQGADTQY
TRBV7-2,TRBJ1-6,ASSLAGGVISSPLH
TRBV7-9,TRBJ2-5,ASSPTGLGETQY
TRBV10-3,TRBJ1-1,AIRSEGESF
TRBV7-9,TRBJ1-6,ASSSQDSPLH
TRBV14,TRBJ2-5,ASSQEWISDGTSFQETQY
TRBV4-1,TRBJ2-5,ASSQGLATETQY
TRBV2,TRBJ1-1,ASSESRSGPDP
TRBV6-5,TRBJ2-1,ASSPGTRVQF
TRBV2,TRBJ2-1,ASSSRDRPYNEQF
TRBV9,TRBJ1-1,ASSARTGGEAF
TRBV4-1,TRBJ1-2,ASSQEWRGNYGYT
TRBV3-1/TRBV3-2,TRBJ2-3,ASSQAGSTDTQY
TRBV7-9,TRBJ1-1,ASSPGRGQTNTEAF
TRBV27,TRBJ1-2,ASTDGVTGYT
TRBV7-8,TRBJ2-2,ASSLGPKGTGELF
TRBV9,TRBJ1-1,ASSVEPGDTEAF
TRBV19,TRBJ2-4,ASSLSPRGGDKNIQY
TRBV20-1,TRBJ2-7,SALRWGEQY
TRBV7-8,TRBJ1-1,ASSLGSVGMNTEAF
TRBV7-9,TRBJ1-1,ASSPPGTGYLTEAF
TRBV6-5,TRBJ2-7,ASSYDRGGEQY
TRBV27,TRBJ2-2,ASSLRTGELF
TRBV19,TRBJ2-5,ASSFSETQY
TRBV27,TRBJ1-2,ASSLRTGGYYGYT
TRBV2,TRBJ1-2,ASTLLKGEGYT
TRBV2,TRBJ1-5,ASSEWDGNQPQH
TRBV9,TRBJ2-2,ASSARLAGTGELF
TRBV6-2/TRBV6-3,TRBJ1-1,ASSAWMNTEAF
TRBV9,TRBJ2-3,ASSVGTGGTDTQY
TRBV2,TRBJ2-1,ASSEAGEYNEQF
TRBV30,TRBJ2-1,AWSGSSYNEQF
TRBV28,TRBJ1-6,ASSLGQGGNSPLH
TRBV5-1,TRBJ1-2,ASSYGGVSYGYT
TRBV28,TRBJ1-2,ASSRLGQQYFQYGYT
TRBV30,TRBJ1-6,AWSGLSGSYNSPLH
TRBV2,TRBJ1-1,ASRDRTEEATEAF
TRBV27,TRBJ2-1,ASSMGTSGYNEQF
TRBV28,TRBJ1-1,ASTKRSGLEAF
TRBV10-3,TRBJ1-1,AAGTGTEAF
TRBV15,TRBJ2-4,ATSRGRQGAAEGIQY
TRBV27,TRBJ1-2,ASSLKGGDYGYT
TRBV9,TRBJ2-7,ASSTNIKEAGAYEQY
TRBV10-3,TRBJ2-2,AISESGGRGTGELF
TRBV6-2/TRBV6-3,TRBJ2-3,ASSNRAGGPSDTQY
TRBV6-6,TRBJ1-1,ATRGFMNTEAF
TRBV7-9,TRBJ2-2,ASSLERGAGELF
TRBV10-3,TRBJ2-1,AVRDGLYNEQF
TRBV7-3,TRBJ1-1,ASSSRQGPNTEAF
TRBV6-5,TRBJ2-1,ASGWGSDNEQF
TRBV29-1,TRBJ1-2,SVGEDYGYT
TRBV28,TRBJ1-1,ASSLWGGAQNTEAF
TRBV27,TRBJ1-2,ASSLSLPEAEIYGYT
TRBV4-1,TRBJ2-7,ASSPWGQGPYEQY
TRBV19,TRBJ1-2,ASSIGQDRGYT
TRBV20-1,TRBJ1-4,SARTDEKLF
TRBV24-1,TRBJ2-5,ATSDGRGETQY